This is a list of T cell receptor beta chains from one sample in a study of breast tumors, draining lymph nodes, adjacent tissues. TCRdb re-analysed the multiplex PCR reads in MiXCR, keeping a single row per CDR3 protein. This table holds tens of thousands of distinct CDR3 sequences, 32% found once. The specimen sequenced was breast tumor tissue. The receptors were gathered from a female donor with breast cancer. Some clones in this sample may be carry-over from other donors' samples. CDR3s include the opening cysteine and the closing phenylalanine or tryptophan. Each record gives: clone size, J gene, V gene, D gene, CDR3 protein, CDR3 DNA. D genes are given only for firm matches. Size tells how often a clone was seen (once, few, many) or the class of an expanded clone, and some rows leave it out.

many,TRBJ2-5,TRBV2,-,CASSELRAHVRETQYF,TGTGCCAGCAGCGAACTCCGGGCCCATGTGCGGGAGACCCAGTACTTC
few,TRBJ1-1,TRBV11-2,-,CASSLTVNTEAFF,TGTGCCAGCAGCTTAACAGTGAACACTGAAGCTTTCTTT
many,TRBJ2-2,TRBV7-2,-,CASSLFPGRFMGELFF,TGTGCCAGCAGCTTATTCCCGGGACGTTTTATGGGGGAGCTGTTTTTT
many,TRBJ2-3,TRBV24-1,TRBD2,CATSDPLGGGRNTDTQYF,TGTGCCACCAGTGACCCCCTCGGGGGCGGGAGGAACACAGATACGCAGTATTTT
many,TRBJ2-7,TRBV7-9,-,CASSLSLVEQYF,TGTGCCAGCAGCTTGTCCTTGGTCGAGCAGTACTTC
many,TRBJ1-2,TRBV6-6,TRBD1,CASSYSQGAVGYTF,TGTGCCAGCAGTTATTCCCAGGGGGCGGTTGGCTACACCTTC
many,TRBJ2-5,TRBV4-2,TRBD2,CASSMGEGRETQYF,TGTGCCAGCAGTATGGGGGAGGGGAGGGAGACCCAGTACTTC
many,TRBJ2-7,TRBV6-1,TRBD2,CASREEAGGPEEQYF,TGTGCCAGCAGAGAAGAAGCGGGAGGGCCTGAAGAGCAGTACTTC
many,TRBJ2-5,TRBV7-2,-,CASSLGVRETQYF,TGTGCCAGCAGCTTAGGAGTCCGGGAGACCCAGTACTTC
many,TRBJ2-3,TRBV7-9,-,CASSLSSPVDTQYF,TGTGCCAGCAGCTTATCATCCCCGGTTGATACGCAGTATTTT
-,TRBJ2-1,TRBV10-1,TRBD2,CASSGASGRAGSYNEQFF,TGCGCCAGCAGTGGGGCTAGCGGGAGGGCCGGGTCCTACAATGAGCAGTTCTTC
few,TRBJ2-1,TRBV6-2/TRBV6-3,TRBD1,CASSYFDRARGEQFF,TGTGCCAGCAGTTACTTTGACAGGGCCAGGGGTGAGCAGTTCTTC
many,TRBJ2-3,TRBV18,-,CASSPGGDTQYF,TGTGCCAGCTCACCCGGGGGAGATACGCAGTATTTT
-,TRBJ2-5,TRBV18,-,CASSPPHGQETHYF,TGTGCCAGCTCACCGCCTCACGGCCAAGAGACCCACTACTTC
many,TRBJ1-5,TRBV6-5,-,CASSSTDGAAGPQHF,TGTGCCAGCAGTTCGACGGACGGGGCAGCGGGGCCCCAGCATTTT
many,TRBJ2-7,TRBV18,-,CASSPQMPPHEQYF,TGTGCCAGCTCACCACAGATGCCCCCCCACGAGCAGTACTTC
many,TRBJ2-1,TRBV24-1,TRBD2,CATSDPGLAGGSYNEQFF,TGTGCCACCAGTGACCCGGGACTAGCGGGAGGCTCCTACAATGAGCAGTTCTTC
-,TRBJ2-7,TRBV3-1,TRBD1,CASGQGRNEQYF,TGTGCCAGCGGACAGGGGCGTAACGAGCAGTACTTC
many,TRBJ1-4,TRBV5-1,TRBD1,CASSRGDSTNEKLFF,TGCGCCAGCAGCCGGGGGGACAGCACTAATGAAAAACTGTTTTTT
many,TRBJ2-7,TRBV2,TRBD1,CASSLIRGQGVYEQYF,TGTGCCAGCAGTCTAATCAGGGGACAGGGAGTATACGAGCAGTACTTC
many,TRBJ2-5,TRBV7-2,-,CASSPYGSGETQYF,TGTGCCAGCAGCCCCTACGGTTCGGGGGAGACCCAGTACTTC
many,TRBJ1-2,TRBV12-3/TRBV12-4,TRBD1,CASRSQGANYGYTF,TGTGCCAGCAGATCACAGGGGGCGAACTATGGCTACACCTTC
medium-sized,TRBJ2-7,TRBV10-3,TRBD2,CAISILAGPTDEQYF,TGTGCCATCAGCATACTAGCGGGTCCGACAGACGAGCAGTACTTC
many,TRBJ1-6,TRBV7-4,-,CASIKTGGGNSPLHF,TGTGCCAGCATCAAAACGGGGGGGGGTAATTCACCCCTCCACTTT
-,TRBJ2-1,TRBV3-2,-,CAAGGGFGEQFF,TGTGCCGCGGGAGGGGGCTTTGGTGAGCAGTTCTTC
many,TRBJ2-1,TRBV3-1,TRBD2,CASSQGTSGTRFF,TGTGCCAGCAGCCAAGGGACTAGCGGGACCCGGTTCTTC
many,TRBJ2-2,TRBV11-3,TRBD2,CASSPPSGPTGELFF,TGTGCCAGCAGCCCCCCTAGCGGCCCCACCGGGGAGCTGTTTTTT
many,TRBJ2-3,TRBV12-3/TRBV12-4,TRBD2,CASSRRTSVSTDTQYF,TGTGCCAGCAGTCGGCGGACTAGCGTCAGCACAGATACGCAGTATTTT